Detailed here is one T cell receptor (beta chain). The record originates from a study of blood T cell repertoires in COVID-19. In the study overall: Some COVID-19 samples were acute and others convalescent; all came from the United States, Italy and Spain. Sources were T cells, B-cell-depleted T cells, or PBMCs; the material itself was cDNA or gDNA.

The Seattle patients joined while their infection was active and were tracked longitudinally afterward. Germline values: CDR1 SEHNR, CDR2 FQNEAQ (reference sequence). This CDR3 comprises 16 residues. V shed 4 bases, J shed 5 bases, and the junction held 7 bases outside the gene matches. Original processing methods: Cell counts per sample came from amplifying reference gene primers. TCRdb's table, derived via immunoSEQ multiplex PCR, lists solely in-frame clones and lacks some. V and J calls and clone size are those listed in that table; D and trimming were worked out from the DNA. Seen here are roughly 340,000 clones, around 87% observed once, and the top ten hold over 6%.

The gene calls are TRBV7-9 and TRBJ1-4, with 10 nucleotides matching TRBD1. Source material: peripheral blood. This TCR was sampled from a woman aged 45-59 years with COVID-19, enrolled during active disease. CDR3 sequence (DNA): TGTGCCAGCAGCTCCCCAGCGGGACAGGGGAATGAAAAACTGTTTTTT. Amino acid sequence: CASSSPAGQGNEKLFF.